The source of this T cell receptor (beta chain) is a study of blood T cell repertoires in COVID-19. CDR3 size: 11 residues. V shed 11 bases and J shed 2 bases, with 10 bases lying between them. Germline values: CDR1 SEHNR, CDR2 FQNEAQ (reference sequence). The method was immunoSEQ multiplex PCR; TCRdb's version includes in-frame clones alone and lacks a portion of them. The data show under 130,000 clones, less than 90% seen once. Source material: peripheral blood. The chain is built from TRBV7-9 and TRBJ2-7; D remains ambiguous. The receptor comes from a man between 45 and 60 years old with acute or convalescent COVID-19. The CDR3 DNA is TGTGCCGAAGAGGTTACCTACGAGCAGTACTTC. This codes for CAEEVTYEQYF. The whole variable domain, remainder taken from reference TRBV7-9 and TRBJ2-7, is DTGVSQNPRHKITKRGQNVTFRCDPISEHNRLYWYRQTLGQGPEFLTYFQNEAQLEKSRLLSDRFSAERPKGSFSTLEIQRTEQGDSAMYLCAEEVTYEQYFGPGTRLTVT.